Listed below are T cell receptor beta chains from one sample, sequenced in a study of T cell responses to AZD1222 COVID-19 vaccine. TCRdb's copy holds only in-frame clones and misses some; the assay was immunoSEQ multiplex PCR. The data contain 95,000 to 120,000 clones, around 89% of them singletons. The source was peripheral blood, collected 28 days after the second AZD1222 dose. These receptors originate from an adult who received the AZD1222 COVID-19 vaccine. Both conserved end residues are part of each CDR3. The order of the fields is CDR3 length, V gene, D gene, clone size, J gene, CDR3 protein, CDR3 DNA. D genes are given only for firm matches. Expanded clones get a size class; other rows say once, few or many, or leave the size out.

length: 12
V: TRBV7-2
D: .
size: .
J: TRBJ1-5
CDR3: CASSLSIGPQHF
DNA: TGTGCCAGCAGCTTAAGTATAGGGCCCCAGCATTTT

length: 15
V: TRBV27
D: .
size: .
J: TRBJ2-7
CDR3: CASSSDVVSSYEQYF
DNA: TGTGCCAGCAGCTCTGATGTCGTAAGCTCCTACGAGCAGTACTTC

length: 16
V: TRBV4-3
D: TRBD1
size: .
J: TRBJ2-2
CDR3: CASSQDRDRATGELFF
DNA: TGCGCCAGCAGCCAGGATCGGGACAGGGCTACCGGGGAGCTGTTTTTT

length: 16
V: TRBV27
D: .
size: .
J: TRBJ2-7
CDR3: CASSFEGGSSGYEQYF
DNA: TGTGCCAGCAGTTTCGAGGGTGGGTCATCGGGATACGAGCAGTACTTC

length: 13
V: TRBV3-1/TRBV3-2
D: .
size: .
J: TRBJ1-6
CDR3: CASRGVDNSPLHF
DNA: TGTGCCAGCAGGGGTGTTGATAATTCACCCCTCCACTTT

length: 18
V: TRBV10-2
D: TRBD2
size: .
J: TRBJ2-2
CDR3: CASSELPLAGTNTGELFF
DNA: TGCGCCAGCAGTGAGCTCCCCTTAGCGGGGACGAACACCGGGGAGCTGTTTTTT

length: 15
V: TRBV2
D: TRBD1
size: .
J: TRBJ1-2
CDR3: CASSDPGQGYYGYTF
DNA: TGTGCCAGCAGTGACCCTGGACAGGGTTACTATGGCTACACCTTC

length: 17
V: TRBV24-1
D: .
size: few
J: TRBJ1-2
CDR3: CATSDPPSTDPTYGYTF
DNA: TGTGCCACCAGTGATCCCCCTTCGACGGACCCGACCTATGGCTACACCTTC

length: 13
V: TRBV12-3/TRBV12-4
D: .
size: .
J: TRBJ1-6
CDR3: CASSPATSSPLHF
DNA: TGTGCCAGCAGCCCCGCAACCTCTTCACCCCTCCACTTT

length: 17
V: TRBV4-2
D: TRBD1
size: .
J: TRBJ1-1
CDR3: CASSQDLGGTGNTEAFF
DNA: TGTGCCAGCAGCCAAGATTTGGGTGGGACAGGGAACACTGAAGCTTTCTTT

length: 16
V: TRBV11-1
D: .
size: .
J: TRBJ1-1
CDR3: CASSPPAGVVNTEAFF
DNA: TGTGCCAGCAGCCCCCCGGCAGGTGTGGTGAACACTGAAGCTTTCTTT

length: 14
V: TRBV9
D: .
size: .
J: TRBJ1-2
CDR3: CASSVGTYLDGYTF
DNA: TGTGCCAGCAGCGTAGGGACTTATTTGGATGGCTACACCTTC

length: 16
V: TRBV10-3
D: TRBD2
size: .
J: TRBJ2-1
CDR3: CAIKTSGGRWNNEQFF
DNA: TGTGCCATCAAGACTAGCGGGGGACGGTGGAACAATGAGCAGTTCTTC

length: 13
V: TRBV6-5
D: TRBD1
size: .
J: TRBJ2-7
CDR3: CASRGQESYEQYF
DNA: TGTGCCAGCAGGGGACAGGAATCCTACGAGCAGTACTTC

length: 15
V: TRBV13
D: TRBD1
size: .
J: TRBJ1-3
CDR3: CASSPDRAIGNTIYF
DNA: TGTGCCAGCAGCCCGGACAGGGCCATTGGAAACACCATATATTTT

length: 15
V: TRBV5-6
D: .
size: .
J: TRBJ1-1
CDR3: CASSQNGPGATEAFF
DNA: TGTGCCAGCAGCCAAAACGGCCCTGGGGCCACTGAAGCTTTCTTT

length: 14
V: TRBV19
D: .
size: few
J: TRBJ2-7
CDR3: CASSMDLYTYEQYF
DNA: TGTGCCAGTAGTATGGACTTATACACCTACGAGCAGTACTTC

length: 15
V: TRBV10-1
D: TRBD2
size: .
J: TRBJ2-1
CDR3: CASSGAIAGNNEQFF
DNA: TGCGCCAGCAGTGGAGCGATAGCGGGTAACAATGAGCAGTTCTTC

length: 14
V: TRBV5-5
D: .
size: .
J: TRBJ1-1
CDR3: CASSLAYRNTEAFF
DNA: TGTGCCAGCAGCTTGGCTTACAGGAACACTGAAGCTTTCTTT

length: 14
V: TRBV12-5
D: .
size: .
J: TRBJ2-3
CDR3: CASGSSLSSDTQYF
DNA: TGTGCTAGTGGTTCTTCCCTCAGCTCAGATACGCAGTATTTT

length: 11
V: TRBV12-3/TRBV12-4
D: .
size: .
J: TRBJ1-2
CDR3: CATLGAGGYTF
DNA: TGTGCCACCCTGGGGGCCGGGGGCTACACCTTC

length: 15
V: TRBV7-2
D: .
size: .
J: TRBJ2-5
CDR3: CASSLGAYVKETQYF
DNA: TGTGCCAGCAGCTTAGGGGCTTACGTTAAAGAGACCCAGTACTTC

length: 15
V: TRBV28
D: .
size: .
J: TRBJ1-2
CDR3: CASSLPWGGIEGYTF
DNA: TGTGCCAGCAGTCTTCCATGGGGGGGGATTGAAGGCTACACCTTC

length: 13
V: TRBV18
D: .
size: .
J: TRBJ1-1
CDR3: CASSPEAGTEAFF
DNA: TGTGCCAGCTCACCAGAGGCAGGCACTGAAGCTTTCTTT

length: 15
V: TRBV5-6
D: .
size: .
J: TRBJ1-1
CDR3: CASSLELSANTEAFF
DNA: TGTGCCAGCAGCTTGGAGCTCTCCGCGAACACTGAAGCTTTCTTT

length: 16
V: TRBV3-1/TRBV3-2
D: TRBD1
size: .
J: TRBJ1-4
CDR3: CASSQAGTGTREKLFF
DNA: TGTGCCAGCAGCCAGGCTGGGACAGGGACTCGGGAAAAACTGTTTTTT

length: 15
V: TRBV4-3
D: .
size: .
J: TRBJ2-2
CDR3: CASSQVGGHTGELFF
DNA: TGCGCCAGCAGCCAAGTCGGGGGGCACACCGGGGAGCTGTTTTTT

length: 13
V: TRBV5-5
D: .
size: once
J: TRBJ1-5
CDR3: CASSSRVDQPQHF
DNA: TGTGCCAGCAGCTCCAGGGTTGATCAGCCCCAGCATTTT

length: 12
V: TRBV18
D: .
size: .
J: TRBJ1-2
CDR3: CASSPDSRGYTF
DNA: TGTGCCAGCTCACCAGACTCCCGGGGCTACACCTTC

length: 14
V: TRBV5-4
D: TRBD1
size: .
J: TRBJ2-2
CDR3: CASSYGQDTGELFF
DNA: TGTGCCAGCAGCTACGGACAGGACACCGGGGAGCTGTTTTTT

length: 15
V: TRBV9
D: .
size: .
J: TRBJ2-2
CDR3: CASSVLGENTGELFF
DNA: TGTGCCAGCAGCGTTCTAGGGGAGAACACCGGGGAGCTGTTTTTT

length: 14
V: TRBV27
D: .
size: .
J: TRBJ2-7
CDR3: CASSSRDLRYEQYF
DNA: TGTGCCAGCAGTTCCCGGGACCTGCGGTACGAGCAGTACTTC

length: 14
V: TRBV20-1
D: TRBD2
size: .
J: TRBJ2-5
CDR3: CSASTSGGRETQYF
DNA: TGCAGTGCTAGTACTAGCGGGGGGAGGGAGACCCAGTACTTC

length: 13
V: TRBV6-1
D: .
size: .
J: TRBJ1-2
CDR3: CASSEFGVDGYTF
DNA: TGTGCCAGCAGTGAATTTGGGGTTGATGGCTACACCTTC

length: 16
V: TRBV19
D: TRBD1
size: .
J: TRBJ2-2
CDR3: CASSIRQGHYTGELFF
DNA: TGTGCCAGTAGTATCAGACAGGGTCATTACACCGGGGAGCTGTTTTTT

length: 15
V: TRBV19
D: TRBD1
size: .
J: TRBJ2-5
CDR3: CASSMGRGTQETQYF
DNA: TGTGCCAGTAGTATGGGCAGGGGGACCCAAGAGACCCAGTACTTC

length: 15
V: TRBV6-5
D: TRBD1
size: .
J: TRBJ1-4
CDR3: CASSSQGSTNEKLFF
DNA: TGTGCCAGCAGTTCACAGGGGTCAACTAATGAAAAACTGTTTTTT

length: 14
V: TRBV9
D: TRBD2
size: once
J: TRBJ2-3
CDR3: CASSVTSGTDTQYF
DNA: TGTGCCAGCAGCGTAACTAGCGGGACAGATACGCAGTATTTT

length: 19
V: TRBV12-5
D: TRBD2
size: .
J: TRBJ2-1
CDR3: CASGLGQQSTSGIYNEQFF
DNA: TGTGCTAGTGGTTTGGGGCAACAGTCGACTAGCGGGATCTACAATGAGCAGTTCTTC

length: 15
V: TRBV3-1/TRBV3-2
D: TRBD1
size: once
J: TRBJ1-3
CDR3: CASSSDRVSGNTIYF
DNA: TGTGCCAGCAGTTCGGACAGGGTATCTGGAAACACCATATATTTT

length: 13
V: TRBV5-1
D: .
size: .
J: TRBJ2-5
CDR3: CASSREPGETQYF
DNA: TGCGCCAGCAGCAGAGAACCTGGGGAGACCCAGTACTTC

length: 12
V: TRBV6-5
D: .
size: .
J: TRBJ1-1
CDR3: CASSSPGTEAFF
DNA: TGTGCCAGCAGCTCCCCCGGGACTGAAGCTTTCTTT

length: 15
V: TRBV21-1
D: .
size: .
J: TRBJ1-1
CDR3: CASSTWDRGNTEAFF
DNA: TGTGCCAGCAGCACCTGGGACAGGGGTAACACTGAAGCTTTCTTT

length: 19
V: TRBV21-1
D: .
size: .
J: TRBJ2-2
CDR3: CASSRARTSRGLPTGELFF
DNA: TGTGCCAGCAGCAGAGCCCGAACCTCAAGGGGCCTTCCTACCGGGGAGCTGTTTTTT

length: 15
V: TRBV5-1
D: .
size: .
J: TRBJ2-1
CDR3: CASSLDRSSYNEQFF
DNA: TGCGCCAGCAGCCTAGACAGGAGCTCCTACAATGAGCAGTTCTTC

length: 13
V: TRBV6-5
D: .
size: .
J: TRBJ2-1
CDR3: CASSFTGNYEQFF
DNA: TGTGCCAGCAGTTTTACGGGAAACTATGAGCAGTTCTTC

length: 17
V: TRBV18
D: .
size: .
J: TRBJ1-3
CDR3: CASSPLMDSTSGNTIYF
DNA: TGTGCCAGCTCACCACTGATGGACAGTACTTCTGGAAACACCATATATTTT

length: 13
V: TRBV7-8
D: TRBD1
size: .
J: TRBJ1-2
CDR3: CASSQPAGTGSTF
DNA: TGTGCCAGCAGCCAGCCCGCCGGGACAGGGTCCACCTTC

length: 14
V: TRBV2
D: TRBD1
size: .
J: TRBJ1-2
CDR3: CASTEDRGLHGYTF
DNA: TGTGCCAGCACCGAGGACAGGGGGCTTCATGGCTACACCTTC

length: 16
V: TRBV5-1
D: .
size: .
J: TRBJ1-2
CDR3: CASSGGYTPDGIGYTF
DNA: TGCGCCAGCAGCGGGGGCTACACTCCAGATGGAATTGGCTACACCTTC

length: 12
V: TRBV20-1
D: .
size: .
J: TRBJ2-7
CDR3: CSASGNFYEQYF
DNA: TGCAGTGCTAGTGGGAATTTCTACGAGCAGTACTTC

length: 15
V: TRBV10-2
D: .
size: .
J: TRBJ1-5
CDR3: CASSQAASGNQPQHF
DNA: TGCGCCAGCAGTCAGGCAGCCTCCGGCAATCAGCCCCAGCATTTT

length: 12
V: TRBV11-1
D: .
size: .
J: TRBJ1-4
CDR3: CASSLASEKLFF
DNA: TGTGCCAGCAGCTTAGCAAGTGAAAAACTGTTTTTT

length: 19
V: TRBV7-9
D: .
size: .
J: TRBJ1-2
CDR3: CASSYTGPGHRDTNYGYTF
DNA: TGTGCCAGCAGCTACACGGGCCCGGGACACCGGGACACTAACTATGGCTACACCTTC

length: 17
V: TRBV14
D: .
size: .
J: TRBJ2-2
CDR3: CASSRRDKGPEGGELFF
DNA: TGTGCCAGCAGCCGGAGGGACAAGGGGCCGGAGGGCGGGGAGCTGTTTTTT